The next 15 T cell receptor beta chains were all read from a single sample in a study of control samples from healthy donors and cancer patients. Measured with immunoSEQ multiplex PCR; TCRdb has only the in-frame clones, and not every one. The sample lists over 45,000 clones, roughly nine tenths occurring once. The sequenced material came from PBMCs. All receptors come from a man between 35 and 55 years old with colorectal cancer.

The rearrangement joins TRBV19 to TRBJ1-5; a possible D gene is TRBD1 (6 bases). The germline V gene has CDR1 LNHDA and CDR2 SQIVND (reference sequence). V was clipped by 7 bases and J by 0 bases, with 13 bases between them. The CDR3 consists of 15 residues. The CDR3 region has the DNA TGTGCCAGTAACTGGGGGGACAATAGCAATCAGCCCCAGCATTTT. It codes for CASNWGDNSNQPQHF.

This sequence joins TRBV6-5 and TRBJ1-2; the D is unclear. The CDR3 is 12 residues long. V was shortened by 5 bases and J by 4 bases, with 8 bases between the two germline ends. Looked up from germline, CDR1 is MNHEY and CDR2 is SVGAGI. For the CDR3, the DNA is TGTGCCAGCAGTCCCTCGGGCTATGGCTACACCTTC. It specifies CASSPSGYGYTF.

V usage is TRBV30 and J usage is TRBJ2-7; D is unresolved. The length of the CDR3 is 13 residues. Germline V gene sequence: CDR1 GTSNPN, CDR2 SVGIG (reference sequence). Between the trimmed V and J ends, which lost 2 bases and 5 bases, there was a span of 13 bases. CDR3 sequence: CAWSSDRANEQYF. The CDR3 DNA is TGTGCCTGGAGTTCAGATAGGGCCAACGAGCAGTACTTC.

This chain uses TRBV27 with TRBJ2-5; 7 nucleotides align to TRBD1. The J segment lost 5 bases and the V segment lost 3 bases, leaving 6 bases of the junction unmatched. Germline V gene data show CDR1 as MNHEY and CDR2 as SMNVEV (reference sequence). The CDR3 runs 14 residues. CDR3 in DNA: TGTGCCAGCAGTTTTTCTGGACAGGCGGAGACCCAGTACTTC. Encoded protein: CASSFSGQAETQYF.

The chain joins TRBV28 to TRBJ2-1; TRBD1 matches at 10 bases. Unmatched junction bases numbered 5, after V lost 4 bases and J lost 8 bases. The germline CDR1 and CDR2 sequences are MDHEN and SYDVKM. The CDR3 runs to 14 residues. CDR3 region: CASSSPGTGDEQFF. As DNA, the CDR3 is TGTGCCAGCAGTTCCCCCGGGACAGGGGATGAGCAGTTCTTC.

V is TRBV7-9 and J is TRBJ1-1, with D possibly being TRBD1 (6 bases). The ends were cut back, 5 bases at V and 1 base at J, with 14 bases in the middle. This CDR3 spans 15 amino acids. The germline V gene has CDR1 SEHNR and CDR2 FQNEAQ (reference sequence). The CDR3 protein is CASSLHRVQNTEAFF. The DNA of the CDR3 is TGTGCCAGCAGCCTCCACAGGGTGCAGAACACTGAAGCTTTCTTT. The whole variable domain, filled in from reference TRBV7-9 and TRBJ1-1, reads DTGVSQNPRHKITKRGQNVTFRCDPISEHNRLYWYRQTLGQGPEFLTYFQNEAQLEKSRLLSDRFSAERPKGSFSTLEIQRTEQGDSAMYLCASSLHRVQNTEAFFGQGTRLTVV.

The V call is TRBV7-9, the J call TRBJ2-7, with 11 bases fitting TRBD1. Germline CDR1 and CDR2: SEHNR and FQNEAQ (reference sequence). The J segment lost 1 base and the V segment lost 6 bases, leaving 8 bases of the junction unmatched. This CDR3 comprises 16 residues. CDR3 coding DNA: TGTGCCAGCAGTGCAAGAGGGGACAGGGGGTCCTACGAGCAGTACTTC. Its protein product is CASSARGDRGSYEQYF. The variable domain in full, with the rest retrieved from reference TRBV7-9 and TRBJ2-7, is DTGVSQNPRHKITKRGQNVTFRCDPISEHNRLYWYRQTLGQGPEFLTYFQNEAQLEKSRLLSDRFSAERPKGSFSTLEIQRTEQGDSAMYLCASSARGDRGSYEQYFGPGTRLTVT.

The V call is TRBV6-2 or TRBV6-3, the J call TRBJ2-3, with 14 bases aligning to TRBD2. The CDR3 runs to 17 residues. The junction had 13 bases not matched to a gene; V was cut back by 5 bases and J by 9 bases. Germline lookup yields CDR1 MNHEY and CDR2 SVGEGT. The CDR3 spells CASSKGLAGVFPGTQYF. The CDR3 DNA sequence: TGTGCCAGCAGTAAGGGACTAGCGGGAGTCTTTCCGGGGACGCAGTATTTT.

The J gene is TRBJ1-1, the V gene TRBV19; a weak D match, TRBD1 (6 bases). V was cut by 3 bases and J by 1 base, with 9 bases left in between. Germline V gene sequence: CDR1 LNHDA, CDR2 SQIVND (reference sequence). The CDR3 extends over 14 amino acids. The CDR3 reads CASSIGQRNTEAFF. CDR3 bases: TGTGCCAGTAGTATCGGACAGAGGAACACTGAAGCTTTCTTT. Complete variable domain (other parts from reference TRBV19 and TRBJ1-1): DGGITQSPKYLFRKEGQNVTLSCEQNLNHDAMYWYRQDPGQGLRLIYYSQIVNDFQKGDIAEGYSVSREKKESFPLTVTSAQKNPTAFYLCASSIGQRNTEAFFGQGTRLTVV.

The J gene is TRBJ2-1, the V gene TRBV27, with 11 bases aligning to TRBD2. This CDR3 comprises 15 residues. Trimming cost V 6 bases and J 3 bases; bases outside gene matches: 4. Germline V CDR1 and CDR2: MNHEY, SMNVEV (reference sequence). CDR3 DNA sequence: TGTGCCAGCAGCATCACTAGCGGGAGCTACAATGAGCAGTTCTTC. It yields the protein CASSITSGSYNEQFF.

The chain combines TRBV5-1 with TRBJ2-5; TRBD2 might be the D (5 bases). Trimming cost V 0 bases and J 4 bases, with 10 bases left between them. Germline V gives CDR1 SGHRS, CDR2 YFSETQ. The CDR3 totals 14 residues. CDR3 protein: CASSLGLARETQYF. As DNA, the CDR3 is TGCGCCAGCAGCTTGGGCCTAGCTAGAGAGACCCAGTACTTC.

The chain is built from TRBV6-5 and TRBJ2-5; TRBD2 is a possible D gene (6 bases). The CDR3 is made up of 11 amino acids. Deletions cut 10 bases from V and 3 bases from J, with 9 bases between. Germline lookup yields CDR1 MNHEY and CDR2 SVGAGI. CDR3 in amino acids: CAIWREETQYF. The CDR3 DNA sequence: TGTGCCATTTGGAGGGAAGAGACCCAGTACTTC.

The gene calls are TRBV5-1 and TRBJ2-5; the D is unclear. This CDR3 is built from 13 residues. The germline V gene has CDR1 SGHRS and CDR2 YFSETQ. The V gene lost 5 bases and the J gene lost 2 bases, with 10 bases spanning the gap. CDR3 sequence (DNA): TGCGCCAGCAGTTGGGGAAATCAAGAGACCCAGTACTTC. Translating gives CASSWGNQETQYF.

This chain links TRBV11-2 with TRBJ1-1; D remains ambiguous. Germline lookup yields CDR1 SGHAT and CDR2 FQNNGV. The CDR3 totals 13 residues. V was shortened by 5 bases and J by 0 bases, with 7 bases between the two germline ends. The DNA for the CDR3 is TGTGCCAGCAGCGCCACTGTGAACACTGAAGCTTTCTTT. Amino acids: CASSATVNTEAFF.

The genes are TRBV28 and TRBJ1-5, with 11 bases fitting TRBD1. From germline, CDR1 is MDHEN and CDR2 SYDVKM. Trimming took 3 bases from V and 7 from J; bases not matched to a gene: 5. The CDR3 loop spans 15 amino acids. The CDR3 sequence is CASSLGDRGDQPQHF. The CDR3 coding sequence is TGTGCCAGCAGTTTGGGGGACAGGGGGGACCAGCCCCAGCATTTT.